A selection of T cell receptor beta chains follows, all from one sample in a study of blood T cell repertoires in COVID-19. Data came from immunoSEQ multiplex PCR; TCRdb stores just in-frame clones and leaves some out. The table includes about 230,000 clones, about 87% detected once. What was sequenced was PBMCs or T cells enriched from blood (not recorded which). These receptors all stem from a woman in her forties with acute COVID-19. Each CDR3 is given with its conserved first and last residue. D genes are given only for firm matches. Some rows mark clone size as missing; the rest say once, few, many or name a class of expanded clone.

d_call,j_call,cdr3_length,v_call,clone_size,cdr3_nt,cdr3_aa
TRBD1,TRBJ1-4,15,TRBV7-8,.,TGTGCCAGCAGCCTAGAGACAGGGTCAGACGAAAAACTGTTTTTT,CASSLETGSDEKLFF
.,TRBJ1-1,17,TRBV9,.,TGTGCCAGCAGCTCCGGGGGGGTACGGGGAATGAACACTGAAGCTTTCTTT,CASSSGGVRGMNTEAFF
.,TRBJ1-6,14,TRBV4-3,.,TGCGCCAGCAGTCCCGGGTCGTATAATTCACCCCTCCACTTT,CASSPGSYNSPLHF
TRBD1,TRBJ1-2,13,TRBV2,.,TGTGCCAGCAGTGTGGGAACAGGGGGGGGCTACACCTTC,CASSVGTGGGYTF
TRBD1,TRBJ1-2,13,TRBV29-1,.,TGCAGCGTTGTCCACACAGGGGCCTATGGCTACACCTTC,CSVVHTGAYGYTF
TRBD1,TRBJ1-5,17,TRBV7-9,.,TGTGCCAGCAGCCCCGCGGGGACAGGGGGCGACAATCAGCCCCAGCATTTT,CASSPAGTGGDNQPQHF
.,TRBJ1-2,12,TRBV19,once,TGTGCCAGTAGTATCCGAGGGTTCGGCTACACCTTC,CASSIRGFGYTF
TRBD2,TRBJ2-3,16,TRBV3-1/TRBV3-2,.,TGTGCCAGCAGCCACGGACTAGCGGACCGCACAGATACGCAGTATTTT,CASSHGLADRTDTQYF
TRBD1,TRBJ2-2,16,TRBV15,few,TGTGCCACCAGCAGAGGACAGGGCAAGGGTCAGGTCGGGCTGTTTTTT,CATSRGQGKGQVGLFF
TRBD1,TRBJ1-2,14,TRBV2,once,TGTGCCAGCACCTCCCAGGGGGCGAACTATGGCTACACCTTC,CASTSQGANYGYTF
TRBD2,TRBJ2-5,16,TRBV7-6,.,TGTGCCAGCAGTGCTAGCGGGGGCCGCCGGCAAGAGACCCAGTACTTC,CASSASGGRRQETQYF
.,TRBJ2-1,12,TRBV27,.,TGTGCCAGCGGAAGCACAGGAAATGAGCAGTTCTTC,CASGSTGNEQFF
TRBD1,TRBJ1-3,13,TRBV5-4,few,TGTGCCAGCGTTACAGGGGGTGGAAACACCATATATTTT,CASVTGGGNTIYF
.,TRBJ2-3,13,TRBV19,.,TGTGCCAGTAGTATGATTAGCATAGATACGCAGTATTTT,CASSMISIDTQYF
TRBD1,TRBJ1-4,16,TRBV4-1,once,TGCGCCAGCAGCCGATACAGGGGCGATACTAATGAAAAACTGTTTTTT,CASSRYRGDTNEKLFF
TRBD1,TRBJ2-5,15,TRBV15,once,TGTGCCACCAGCAGCTATACAGGGGGCTGGGAGACCCAGTACTTC,CATSSYTGGWETQYF
.,TRBJ2-7,13,TRBV2,.,TGTGCCAGCAGTCCACAGGCCGTCTACGAGCAGTACTTC,CASSPQAVYEQYF
TRBD2,TRBJ2-7,15,TRBV2,.,TGTGCCAGCAGAAAGGACCCGGGGGGTACCTACGAGCAGTACTTC,CASRKDPGGTYEQYF
TRBD2,TRBJ2-2,15,TRBV6-5,once,TGTGCCAGCGCGATGGTGGAAGCGGGGGACGGGGAGCTGTTTTTT,CASAMVEAGDGELFF
.,TRBJ1-5,15,TRBV7-2,.,TGTGCCAGCAGCTTAGGGTCCGGGGGCAATCAGCCCCAGCATTTT,CASSLGSGGNQPQHF
TRBD1,TRBJ2-7,13,TRBV9,.,TGTGCCAGCAGCCGGGACAGGGGGAGAGAGCAGTACTTC,CASSRDRGREQYF
TRBD1,TRBJ1-1,15,TRBV11-3,.,TGTGCCAGCAGCTTTGGGGGACAGCTCAACACTGAAGCTTTCTTT,CASSFGGQLNTEAFF
.,TRBJ2-4,16,TRBV5-1,.,TGCGCCAGCAGCACACAGATGGGGGACCGCGGGGCCATTCAGTACTTC,CASSTQMGDRGAIQYF
TRBD2,TRBJ2-3,15,TRBV24-1,.,TGTGCCACCAGTGATTCGGGCGGGAGTGCGGATACGCAGTATTTT,CATSDSGGSADTQYF
.,TRBJ1-1,12,TRBV29-1,.,TGCAGCGTATGGAGAGTGAACACTGAAGCTTTCTTT,CSVWRVNTEAFF